What follows are 28 T cell receptor beta chains derived from one specimen sequenced in a study of blood T cells in healthy people across ages. A J-beta primer mix and a sample-barcoded 5' primer were used in a second PCR of roughly 7 to 12 cycles. TCRdb fed the 5' RACE reads into MiXCR, producing one record per CDR3 protein. The sample lists 1.5 million to 2 million distinct CDR3 sequences, roughly 50% seen once, with around 2.1% in the top ten. Source material: blood. The receptor set was obtained from a middle-aged woman in good health.

This clonotype was picked up one time. The chain combines TRBV5-6 with TRBJ2-7, with D possibly matching TRBD2 (6 bases). The J call may be wrong; the DNA end is better matched by TRBJ2-5. The CDR3 totals 14 residues. The germline CDR1 and CDR2 sequences are SGHDT and YYEEEE. The CDR3 nucleotides read TGTGCCAGCAGCTTCCCTGCGGGGATCGAGACCCAGTACTTC. Its protein product is CASSFPAGIETQYF.

The chain is built from TRBV11-2 and TRBJ2-7; 9 nucleotides align to TRBD1. The CDR3 runs to 15 residues. V lost 3 bases, J lost 4 bases, and 7 bases stayed unmatched. Germline V lookup: CDR1 SGHAT, CDR2 FQNNGV. The CDR3 DNA reads as TGTGCCAGCAGCTTCGGGACAGGGAGTTCGTACGAGCAGTACTTC. Translation gives CASSFGTGSSYEQYF.

The gene calls are TRBV6-5 and TRBJ2-1; D unresolved. The CDR3 loop spans 15 amino acids. Trimming removed 2 bases at V and 0 bases at J, with 8 bases between. Germline CDR1 reads MNHEY; CDR2 reads SVGAGI. CDR3 in DNA: TGTGCCAGCAGTTACGGCGGAAACTCCTACAATGAGCAGTTCTTC. The encoded protein is CASSYGGNSYNEQFF.

The chain carries TRBV10-3 and TRBJ1-2; 10 bases are a match to TRBD1. Germline V gene sequence: CDR1 ENHRY, CDR2 SYGVKD. The V segment lost 6 bases and the J segment 1 base; nucleotides outside the gene matches: 2. The CDR3 length is 14 residues. The CDR3 loop is CAISGDRGNYGYTF. CDR3 bases: TGTGCCATCAGCGGGGACAGGGGTAACTATGGCTACACCTTC.

The rearrangement uses TRBV12-3 or TRBV12-4 and TRBJ1-1; no clear D. CDR3 length: 15 amino acids. Deletions cut 5 bases from V and 4 bases from J, with 17 bases between. The CDR3 bases are TGTGCCAGCAGTCGCCGCGGTAACCCTAGCACTGAAGCTTTCTTT. It yields the protein CASSRRGNPSTEAFF.

This rearrangement joins TRBV28 to TRBJ2-5; D possibly corresponds to TRBD1 (6 bases). Gene TRBJ2-1 matches the end of the DNA better, so the J call may be wrong. Germline V gives CDR1 MDHEN, CDR2 SYDVKM. The CDR3 runs to 13 residues. The CDR3: CASSLGGEETQFF. CDR3 DNA sequence: TGTGCCAGCAGCCTAGGGGGAGAAGAGACCCAGTTCTTC.

This clonotype was seen a few times. This rearrangement joins TRBV6-2 or TRBV6-3 to TRBJ2-5, with 9 bases identical to TRBD2. CDR3 length equals 14 residues. V gave up 5 bases and J gave up 5 bases; unmatched junction bases: 6. In germline, CDR1 is MNHEY, CDR2 SVGEGT. CDR3 sequence: CASSQAGTSETQYF. The CDR3 DNA follows: TGTGCCAGCAGTCAAGCCGGGACTAGCGAGACCCAGTACTTC.

The J gene is TRBJ2-4, the V gene TRBV29-1; weak D call: TRBD2 (5 bases). The germline gives CDR1 SQVTM, CDR2 ANQGSEA. V shed 1 base and J shed 0 bases, with 13 bases lying between them. There are 16 residues in the CDR3. In DNA form, the CDR3 reads TGCAGCGTTGAAGTAGGGAGCGACCTAGCCAAAAACATTCAGTACTTC. Translating gives CSVEVGSDLAKNIQYF.

The V gene is TRBV12-3 or TRBV12-4, the J gene TRBJ1-4; tentatively, D is TRBD1 (5 bases). With 4 bases removed from V and 5 bases from J, the gap between germline ends came to 14 bases. The CDR3 sequence is 15 residues long. The CDR3 protein is CASSSVGTGNEKLFF. DNA of the CDR3: TGTGCCAGCAGTTCTGTCGGGACGGGGAATGAAAAACTGTTTTTT.

The genes are TRBV10-3 and TRBJ2-7; the match to TRBD2 covers 7 bases. The CDR3 runs to 14 residues. Germline CDR1 and CDR2: ENHRY and SYGVKD. The trim removed 6 bases at V and 2 bases at J, leaving 7 bases unmatched. The chain's CDR3 is CAISGLDEPYEQYF. The CDR3 DNA follows: TGTGCCATCAGCGGACTAGACGAGCCCTACGAGCAGTACTTC.

V is TRBV7-9 and J is TRBJ2-5, with 10 bases matching TRBD2. The CDR3 sequence is 17 residues long. The germline CDR1 and CDR2 sequences are SEHNR and FQNEAQ (reference sequence). The junction had 6 bases not matched to a gene; V was cut back by 1 base and J by 1 base. CDR3 amino acids: CASSLVPVAGGQETQYF. CDR3 nucleotides: TGTGCCAGCAGCTTAGTACCCGTAGCGGGGGGCCAAGAGACCCAGTACTTC.

This clonotype was seen repeatedly, ten times or more. The gene calls are TRBV5-1 and TRBJ2-1; D may be TRBD1 (5 bases). The CDR3 has 14 residues. The V and J ends lost 0 bases and 13 bases respectively, with 17 bases between them. Germline CDR1 and CDR2: SGHRS and YFSETQ. The CDR3 region is CASSLDPTAPRQFF. The DNA of the CDR3 is TGCGCCAGCAGCTTGGACCCGACAGCACCTAGACAGTTCTTC.

There are a few counts of this clonotype. This chain connects TRBV7-2 to TRBJ1-6, with 8 bases that match TRBD1. V gave up 1 base and J gave up 2 bases; unmatched junction bases: 4. The CDR3 runs to 17 residues. Per germline, CDR1 SGHTA and CDR2 FQGNSA. Here the CDR3 DNA reads TGTGCCAGCAGCTTAGTCCCACAGGGGGCCTATAATTCACCCCTCCACTTT. As protein: CASSLVPQGAYNSPLHF.

The rearrangement uses TRBV20-1 and TRBJ1-1; 9 bases match TRBD1. This CDR3 has 14 amino acids. V shed 5 bases, J shed 3 bases, and the junction held 7 bases outside the gene matches. CDR1 DFQATT and CDR2 SNEGSKA come from the germline V gene (reference sequence). DNA of the CDR3: TGCAGTGCTCCCCGGACAGGGGTGGACACTGAAGCTTTCTTT. Residues: CSAPRTGVDTEAFF.

The chain uses TRBV24-1 and TRBJ2-1; D possibly matches TRBD1 or TRBD2 (5 bases each). V lost 1 base and J 13 bases, leaving 19 bases between the germline ends. This CDR3 comprises 15 residues. The germline CDR1 and CDR2 sequences are KGHDR and SFDVKD. CDR3: CATSDFGAAQETQFF. The CDR3 DNA reads as TGTGCCACCAGTGATTTCGGGGCAGCACAAGAGACCCAGTTCTTC.

J is TRBJ2-7 and V is TRBV6-5; the match to TRBD2 covers 7 bases. The CDR3 is 15 amino acids. Germline lookup yields CDR1 MNHEY and CDR2 SVGAGI. V dropped 3 bases and J dropped 7; count of bases not matched to a gene: 12. CDR3: CASSYRPRLGGEQYF. Here the CDR3 DNA reads TGTGCCAGCAGTTATCGGCCGCGCCTGGGGGGGGAGCAGTACTTC.

The genes are TRBV12-3 or TRBV12-4 and TRBJ2-7; 9 positions match TRBD1. Trimming took 6 bases from V and 4 from J; bases not matched to a gene: 10. This CDR3 is 15 amino acids long. This chain's CDR3 is CASSPRGGQGYEQYF. The CDR3, as DNA: TGTGCCAGCAGCCCGAGGGGGGGACAGGGTTACGAGCAGTACTTC.

The rearrangement joins TRBV21-1 to TRBJ2-5; TRBD1 is taken as the D call from the table, unchecked against the DNA. TRBV21-1 corresponds to a pseudogene. The CDR3 length is 14 residues. CDR3 DNA: TGTGCCAGCAGGAACCAGGGGCCGGAAGAGACCCAGTACTTC. Its translation is CASRNQGPEETQYF.

This clonotype was found once. The rearrangement uses TRBV6-1 and TRBJ1-4; D is unresolved. The ends were cut back, 4 bases at V and 8 bases at J, with 8 bases in the middle. This CDR3 region has 12 residues. Per the germline V gene, CDR1 is MNHNS and CDR2 is SASEGT. The CDR3 DNA is TGTGCCAGCAGTGGATTGTCGGAAAAACTGTTTTTT. It encodes CASSGLSEKLFF.

In its sample, this clonotype was seen a few times. The chain employs TRBV10-3 and TRBJ2-5; 9 bases are shared with TRBD2. V lost 9 bases, J lost 4 bases, and 15 bases stayed unmatched. CDR1 and CDR2 (germline): ENHRY, SYGVKD. The CDR3 runs to 16 residues. CDR3 protein: CAIGFAGGAGGETQYF. The CDR3 bases are TGTGCCATTGGTTTCGCGGGGGGGGCCGGTGGAGAGACCCAGTACTTC.

At least ten counts were recorded for this clonotype. V and J are TRBV7-2 and TRBJ2-3; D ambiguous. Germline assignment: CDR1 SGHTA and CDR2 FQGNSA. This CDR3 is built from 14 residues. The ends were cut back, 3 bases at V and 4 bases at J, with 11 bases in the middle. In nucleotides, the CDR3 is TGTGCCAGCAGCTTGGGCGCGTACGCAGATACGCAGTATTTT. It is translated as CASSLGAYADTQYF.

This chain connects TRBV7-2 to TRBJ1-6; D perhaps matches TRBD1 (5 bases). CDR1 and CDR2 from the germline V gene are SGHTA and FQGNSA. V was shortened by 5 bases and J by 10 bases, with 33 bases between the two germline ends. This CDR3 is built from 20 residues. The CDR3 bases are TGTGCCAGCAGCCCTCTTACGAGGCGGAGGGACGCCCTGGGACGGTCACCCCTCCACTTT. Amino acids: CASSPLTRRRDALGRSPLHF.

This chain joins TRBV7-7 and TRBJ1-6; D not certain. The CDR3 spans 15 residues. CDR1 and CDR2 from the germline V gene are SSHAT and FNYEAQ (reference sequence). In DNA form, the CDR3 reads TGTGCTAGCCTCCCAGCGTCGGGCGGGAATTCACCCCTCCACTTT. Residues: CASLPASGGNSPLHF.

This clonotype was observed a handful of times. The V call is TRBV7-3, the J call TRBJ2-4; 8 bases match TRBD1. V lost 5 bases to trimming and J lost 3 bases; unmatched junction nucleotides: 9. CDR3 length equals 16 residues. Germline CDR1 reads SGHTA; CDR2 reads FQGTGA. The CDR3 DNA sequence: TGTGCCAGCAGCGACGGACAGGGTATTGGCAAAAACATTCAGTACTTC. Its translation is CASSDGQGIGKNIQYF. The full variable domain, with the rest looked up from reference TRBV7-3 and TRBJ2-4, is GAGVSQTPSNKVTEKGKYVELRCDPISGHTALYWYRQSLGQGPEFLIYFQGTGAADDSGLPNDRFFAVRPEGSVSTLKIQRTERGDSAVYLCASSDGQGIGKNIQYFGAGTRLSVL.

This clonotype appeared a few times. This chain links TRBV5-1 with TRBJ1-1; D might be TRBD1 (5 bases). The length of the CDR3 is 13 residues. CDR1 is SGHRS, CDR2 YFSETQ, per germline. V was shortened by 0 bases and J by 6 bases, with 9 bases between the two germline ends. The CDR3 protein is CASSLGAGSEAFF. The CDR3 DNA reads as TGCGCCAGCAGCTTGGGGGCAGGGTCTGAAGCTTTCTTT.

The chain carries TRBV11-1 and TRBJ2-5; 8 nucleotides line up with TRBD2. V shed 5 bases and J 1 base; nucleotides not matched to a gene: 9. The CDR3 extends over 16 amino acids. Germline V gene lookup returns CDR1 SGHAT and CDR2 FQDESV (reference sequence). The CDR3 sequence is CASSPSGTSLQETQYF. CDR3 in DNA: TGTGCCAGCAGCCCGTCCGGGACTAGTCTCCAAGAGACCCAGTACTTC.

V gene TRBV27 combines with J gene TRBJ2-3; 7 nucleotides agree with TRBD1. This CDR3 contains 15 residues. Looked up from germline, CDR1 is MNHEY and CDR2 is SMNVEV (reference sequence). Unmatched junction bases numbered 12, after V lost 8 bases and J lost 4 bases. For the CDR3, the DNA is TGTGCCAGCCCGCGGACAGGCCCCTTAGCAGATACGCAGTATTTT. It encodes CASPRTGPLADTQYF.

This clonotype was seen just once. The chain has TRBV24-1 and TRBJ2-5; maybe TRBD2 (5 bases). The CDR3 runs to 13 residues. Trimming removed 4 bases at V and 5 bases at J, with 10 bases between. CDR1 and CDR2 (germline): KGHDR, SFDVKD. In nucleotides, the CDR3 is TGTGCCACCAGTGACTACGGCGGGGAGACCCAGTACTTC. As protein: CATSDYGGETQYF.